Each of the 12 T cell receptor beta chains below was sequenced from the same sample in a study of blood T cell repertoires in COVID-19. Here immunoSEQ multiplex PCR was the method, and the copy in TCRdb shows in-frame clones only, minus some. The sample has approximately 290,000 clones, 90% seen once; the top ten hold approximately 4.3%. Sequencing was done on a sample of PBMCs or T cells enriched from blood (not recorded which). The receptors here all came from a woman between 18 and 29 years old with acute COVID-19.

The chain is built from TRBV6-2 or TRBV6-3 and TRBJ1-5; no reliable D call. Germline lookup yields CDR1 MNHEY and CDR2 SVGEGT. The CDR3 sequence is 14 residues long. V was trimmed by 6 bases and J by 5 bases, leaving 14 bases between them. The CDR3 DNA reads as TGTGCCAGCAGCCAGGTGGGAGAGTATCAGCCCCAGCATTTT. Protein product: CASSQVGEYQPQHF.

This chain connects TRBV18 to TRBJ2-6; 9 bases are a match to TRBD1. Germline V gives CDR1 KGHSH, CDR2 LQKENI. CDR3 length equals 19 residues. With 3 bases clipped from V and 3 bases from J, the junction kept 12 bases outside the gene matches. CDR3 coding DNA: TGTGCCAGCTCACCGGTGGACAGGGGTCCCTCTGTTGGGGCCAACGTCCTGACTTTC. Protein product: CASSPVDRGPSVGANVLTF.

This clone has only one observation. The chain couples TRBV27 to TRBJ2-5, with D perhaps TRBD2 (5 bases). Per germline, CDR1 MNHEY and CDR2 SMNVEV (reference sequence). V lost 9 bases, J lost 4 bases, and 6 bases lay in between. This CDR3 has 10 residues. The CDR3 coding sequence is TGTGCCAGTGGGAGAGAGACCCAGTACTTC. Its translation is CASGRETQYF.

The chain has TRBV6-1 and TRBJ1-5; TRBD1 is a possible D gene (5 bases). Germline lookup yields CDR1 MNHNS and CDR2 SASEGT. The V and J ends lost 2 bases and 7 bases respectively, with 24 bases between them. CDR3 length: 18 residues. This CDR3 is CASSESPLGIGGKQPQHF. CDR3 nucleotide sequence: TGTGCCAGCAGTGAATCTCCCCTCGGAATTGGGGGGAAGCAGCCCCAGCATTTT.

The gene calls are TRBV7-3 and TRBJ1-2; no definite D call. The CDR3 spans 13 residues. Trimming stripped 3 bases from V and 3 bases from J, with 8 bases between. From germline, CDR1 is SGHTA and CDR2 FQGTGA. For the CDR3, the DNA is TGTGCCAGCAGCTTGGGAGGCCACTATGGCTACACCTTC. This encodes CASSLGGHYGYTF.

The chain has TRBV5-6 and TRBJ2-7, with 9 bases that match TRBD2. The CDR3 spans 14 residues. The germline V gene has CDR1 SGHDT and CDR2 YYEEEE. Trimming removed 4 bases from V and 5 bases from J; junction bases left unmatched: 7. The CDR3 DNA sequence: TGTGCCAGCAGCACCGGACTAGCGCTCGACGAGCAGTACTTC. It translates to CASSTGLALDEQYF.

The rearrangement joins TRBV9 to TRBJ2-7; tentatively, D is TRBD2 (5 bases). Germline V gives CDR1 SGDLS, CDR2 YYNGEE. V was clipped by 0 bases and J by 1 base, with 11 bases between them. This CDR3 is built from 15 residues. The DNA for the CDR3 is TGTGCCAGCAGCGTAGCTCCGGGGTGGTCCTACGAGCAGTACTTC. This translates into CASSVAPGWSYEQYF.

The rearrangement uses TRBV24-1 and TRBJ2-1, with no clear D. V lost 1 base and J lost 4, with 4 bases in between. In germline, CDR1 is KGHDR, CDR2 SFDVKD. The CDR3 contains 13 residues. CDR3 amino acids: CATSDFAYNEQFF. The CDR3 DNA is TGTGCCACCAGTGATTTCGCGTACAATGAGCAGTTCTTC.

The rearrangement links TRBV19 to TRBJ2-1; TRBD2 matches 9 bases. V lost 5 bases, J lost 6 bases, and 5 bases stayed unmatched. There are 14 residues in the CDR3. Germline loops: CDR1 LNHDA, CDR2 SQIVND (reference sequence). The CDR3 loop reads CASSSSGIGNEQFF. The DNA of the CDR3 is TGTGCCAGTAGTTCTAGCGGGATAGGCAATGAGCAGTTCTTC.

The chain recombines TRBV5-1 with TRBJ1-6; 9 bases are shared with TRBD1. The V gene end was trimmed by 5 bases and the J gene end by 7 bases; junction bases not matched to a gene: 4. Germline assignment: CDR1 SGHRS and CDR2 YFSETQ. The CDR3 runs 14 residues. CDR3 in amino acids: CASSTGGENSPLHF. As DNA, the CDR3 is TGCGCCAGCAGTACAGGGGGCGAGAATTCACCCCTCCACTTT. The full variable domain, completed using reference TRBV5-1 and TRBJ1-6, is KAGVTQTPRYLIKTRGQQVTLSCSPISGHRSVSWYQQTPGQGLQFLFEYFSETQRNKGNFPGRFSGRQFSNSRSEMNVSTLELGDSALYLCASSTGGENSPLHFGNGTRLTVT.

The V and J genes are TRBV28 and TRBJ1-2; 10 bases are a match to TRBD1. Unmatched junction bases numbered 3, after V lost 6 bases and J lost 2 bases. Germline CDR1 reads MDHEN; CDR2 reads SYDVKM. This CDR3 contains 14 residues. CDR3 sequence reads: CASSGQGVNYGYTF. The CDR3 DNA reads TGTGCCAGCAGCGGACAGGGGGTGAACTATGGCTACACCTTC.

About this clone: Other DNA sequences within the sample encode an identical CDR3. V gene TRBV5-1 combines with J gene TRBJ1-3; D unresolved. The V and J ends lost 0 bases and 0 bases respectively, with 7 bases between them. This CDR3 region has 15 residues. Germline V gives CDR1 SGHRS, CDR2 YFSETQ. In nucleotides, the CDR3 is TGCGCCAGCAGCTTGGCGACGGGCTCTGGAAACACCATATATTTT. It translates to CASSLATGSGNTIYF. Full variable domain (remainder filled in from reference TRBV5-1 and TRBJ1-3): KAGVTQTPRYLIKTRGQQVTLSCSPISGHRSVSWYQQTPGQGLQFLFEYFSETQRNKGNFPGRFSGRQFSNSRSEMNVSTLELGDSALYLCASSLATGSGNTIYFGEGSWLTVV.